This TCR beta chain stems from a study of T-cell memory formation after mild COVID-19. V lost 2 bases and J lost 3, with 10 bases in between. CDR3 length: 14 residues. TCRdb reanalysed the 5' RACE reads using MiXCR and keeps one entry per CDR3 protein. The sample lists about 350,000 distinct CDR3 sequences, 25% to 30% occurring once. The clonotype originates from an adult woman who had mild COVID-19 (a few samples of this study predate the infection). Cell type and time point are not known. V and J are TRBV12-3 or TRBV12-4 and TRBJ2-5; perhaps TRBD2 as D (6 bases). The sequenced sample consisted of PBMCs or a T cell subset sorted from them (not recorded which). CDR3 amino acids: CASSLSREKETQYF. In DNA form, the CDR3 reads TGTGCCAGCAGTTTAAGTCGGGAGAAAGAGACCCAGTACTTC.